This T cell receptor (beta chain) stems from a study of T cell responses to AZD1222 COVID-19 vaccine. Study-level information: Investigators merged groups given second doses at roughly 4 or roughly 12 weeks. Study-wide points: The donor cohort was predominantly white British with a female majority, and clonal diversity may have been underestimated. Vaccine-associated CD4 TCRs ranged over spike, dominating at 160-218 and 743-854. Baseline testing showed seropositivity in only a handful of AZD1222 recipients.

About this clone itself: Its specificity is unknown.

Profiling relied on immunoSEQ multiplex PCR, and the TCRdb table lists in-frame clones only, not all of them. The top ten clones hold 1.4% of a sample with 95,000 to 100,000 clones, 86% of them seen once. This CDR3 comprises 15 residues. The germline CDR1 and CDR2 sequences are SNHLY and FYNNEI. The V end lost 5 bases, the J end lost 0 bases, and 13 bases lay between the germline ends. The chain employs TRBV2 and TRBJ1-1; D ambiguous. This receptor was taken from an adult in good health. Sequenced here: peripheral blood, sampled on day 0 of AZD1222 vaccination. CDR3 nucleotides: TGTGCCAGCAGTCCTCATGGGCCCATGAACACTGAAGCTTTCTTT. Its protein product is CASSPHGPMNTEAFF.